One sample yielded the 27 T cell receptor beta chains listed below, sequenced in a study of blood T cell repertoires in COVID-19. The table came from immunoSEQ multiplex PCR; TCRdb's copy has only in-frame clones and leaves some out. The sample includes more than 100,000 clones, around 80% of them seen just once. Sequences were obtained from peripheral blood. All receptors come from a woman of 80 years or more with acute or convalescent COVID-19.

CDR3 sequence reads: CASSQEQGVQHEQYF. DNA for the CDR3: TGTGCCAGCAGCCAAGAACAGGGTGTTCAGCACGAGCAGTACTTC. This sequence joins TRBV3-1 (or the pseudogene TRBV3-2) and TRBJ2-7; tentative D call: TRBD1 (6 bases). Germline values: CDR1 LGHDT, CDR2 YNNKEL (reference sequence). The length of the CDR3 is 15 residues. Trimming removed 0 bases from V and 5 bases from J, with 14 bases in between.

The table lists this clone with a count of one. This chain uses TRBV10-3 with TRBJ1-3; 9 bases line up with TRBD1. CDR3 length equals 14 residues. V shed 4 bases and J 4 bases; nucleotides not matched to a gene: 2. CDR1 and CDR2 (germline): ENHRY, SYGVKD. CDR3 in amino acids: CAISGTGEGNTIYF. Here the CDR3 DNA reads TGTGCCATCAGTGGGACAGGGGAGGGAAACACCATATATTTT.

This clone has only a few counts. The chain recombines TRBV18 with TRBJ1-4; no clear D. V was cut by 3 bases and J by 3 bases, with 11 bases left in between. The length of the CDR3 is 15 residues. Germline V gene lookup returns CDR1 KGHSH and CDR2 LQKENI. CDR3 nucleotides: TGTGCCAGCTCACCCCGGGGAGGTTCTAATGAAAAACTGTTTTTT. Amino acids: CASSPRGGSNEKLFF.

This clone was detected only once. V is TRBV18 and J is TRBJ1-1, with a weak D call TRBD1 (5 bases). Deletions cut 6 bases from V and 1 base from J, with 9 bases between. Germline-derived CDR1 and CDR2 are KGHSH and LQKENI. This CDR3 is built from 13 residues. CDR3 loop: CASSGQRNTEAFF. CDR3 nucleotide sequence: TGTGCCAGCTCGGGGCAGAGGAACACTGAAGCTTTCTTT.

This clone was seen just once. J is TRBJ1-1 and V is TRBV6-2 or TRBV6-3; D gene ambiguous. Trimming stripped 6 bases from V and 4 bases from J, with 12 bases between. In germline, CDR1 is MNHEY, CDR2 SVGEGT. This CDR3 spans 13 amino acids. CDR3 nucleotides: TGTGCCAGCAGCAGACCCGGGGTCACTGAAGCTTTCTTT. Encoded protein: CASSRPGVTEAFF.

DNA of the CDR3: TGCACGGGACAGGTGGAAGATACGCAGTATTTT. This gives the protein CTGQVEDTQYF. This rearrangement joins TRBV20-1 to TRBJ2-3; 8 bases map to TRBD1. This CDR3 has 11 amino acids. Germline CDR1 reads DFQATT; CDR2 reads SNEGSKA (reference sequence).

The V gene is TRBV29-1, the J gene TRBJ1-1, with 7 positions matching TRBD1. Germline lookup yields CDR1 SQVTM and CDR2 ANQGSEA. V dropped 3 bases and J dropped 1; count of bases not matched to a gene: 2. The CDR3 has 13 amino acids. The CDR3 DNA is TGCAGCGTTGAGGGACAGCAGAACACTGAAGCTTTCTTT. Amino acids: CSVEGQQNTEAFF.

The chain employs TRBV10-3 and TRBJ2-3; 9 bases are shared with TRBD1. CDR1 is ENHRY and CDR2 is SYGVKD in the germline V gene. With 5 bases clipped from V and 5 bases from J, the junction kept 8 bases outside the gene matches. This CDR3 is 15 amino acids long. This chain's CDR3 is CAISSEQGAGDTQYF. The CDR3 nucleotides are TGTGCCATCAGTTCGGAACAGGGGGCAGGAGATACGCAGTATTTT.

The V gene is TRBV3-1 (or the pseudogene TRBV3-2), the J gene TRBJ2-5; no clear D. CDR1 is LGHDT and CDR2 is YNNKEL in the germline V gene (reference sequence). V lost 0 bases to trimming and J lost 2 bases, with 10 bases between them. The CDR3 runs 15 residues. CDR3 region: CASSQELILQETQYF. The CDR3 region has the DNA TGTGCCAGCAGCCAAGAATTGATACTACAAGAGACCCAGTACTTC.

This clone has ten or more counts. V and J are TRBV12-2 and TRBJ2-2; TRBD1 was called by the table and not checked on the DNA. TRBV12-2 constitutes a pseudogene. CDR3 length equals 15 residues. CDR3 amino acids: CASRQQGETTGELFF. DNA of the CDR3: TGTGCAAGTCGCCAACAAGGGGAAACCACCGGGGAGCTGTTTTTT.

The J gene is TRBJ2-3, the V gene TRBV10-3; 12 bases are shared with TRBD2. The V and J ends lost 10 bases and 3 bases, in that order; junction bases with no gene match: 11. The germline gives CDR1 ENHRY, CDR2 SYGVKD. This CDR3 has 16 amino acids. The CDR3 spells CATASGRAGWTDTQYF. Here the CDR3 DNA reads TGTGCCACCGCTAGCGGGAGGGCGGGGTGGACAGATACGCAGTATTTT.

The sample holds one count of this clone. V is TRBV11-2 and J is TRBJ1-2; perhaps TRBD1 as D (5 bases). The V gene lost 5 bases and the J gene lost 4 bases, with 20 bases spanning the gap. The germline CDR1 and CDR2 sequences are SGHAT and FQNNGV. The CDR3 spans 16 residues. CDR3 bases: TGTGCCAGCAGCCCCCTCACTTCCCGGGGACTCTATGGCTACACCTTC. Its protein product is CASSPLTSRGLYGYTF. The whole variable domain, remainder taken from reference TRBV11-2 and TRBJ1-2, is EAGVAQSPRYKIIEKRQSVAFWCNPISGHATLYWYQQILGQGPKLLIQFQNNGVVDDSQLPKDRFSAERLKGVDSTLKIQPAKLEDSAVYLCASSPLTSRGLYGYTFGSGTRLTVV.

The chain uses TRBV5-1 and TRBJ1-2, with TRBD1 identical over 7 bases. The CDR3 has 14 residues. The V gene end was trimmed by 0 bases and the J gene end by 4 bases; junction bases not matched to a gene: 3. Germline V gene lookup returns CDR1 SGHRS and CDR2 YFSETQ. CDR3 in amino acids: CASSLERGLYGYTF. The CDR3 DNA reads TGCGCCAGCAGCTTGGAGAGGGGGCTCTATGGCTACACCTTC. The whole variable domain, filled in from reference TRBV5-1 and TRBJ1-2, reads KAGVTQTPRYLIKTRGQQVTLSCSPISGHRSVSWYQQTPGQGLQFLFEYFSETQRNKGNFPGRFSGRQFSNSRSEMNVSTLELGDSALYLCASSLERGLYGYTFGSGTRLTVV.

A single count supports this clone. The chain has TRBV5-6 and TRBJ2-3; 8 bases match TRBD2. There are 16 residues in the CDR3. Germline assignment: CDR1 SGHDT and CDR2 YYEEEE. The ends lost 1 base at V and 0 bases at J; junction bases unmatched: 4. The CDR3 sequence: CASSLLRGVSTDTQYF. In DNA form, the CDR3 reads TGTGCCAGCAGCTTGTTGCGGGGGGTTAGCACAGATACGCAGTATTTT.

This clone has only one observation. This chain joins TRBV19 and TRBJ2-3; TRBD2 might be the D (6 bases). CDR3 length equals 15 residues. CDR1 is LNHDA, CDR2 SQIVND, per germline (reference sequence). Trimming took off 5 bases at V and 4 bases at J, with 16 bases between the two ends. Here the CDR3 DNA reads TGTGCCAGTAGTCATTCCTTGAGGGAGGCAGATACGCAGTATTTT. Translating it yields CASSHSLREADTQYF.

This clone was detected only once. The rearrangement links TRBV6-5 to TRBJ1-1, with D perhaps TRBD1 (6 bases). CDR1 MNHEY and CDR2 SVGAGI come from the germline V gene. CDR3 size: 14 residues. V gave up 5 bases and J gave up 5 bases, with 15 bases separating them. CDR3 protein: CASSPPQGRTEAFF. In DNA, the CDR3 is TGTGCCAGCAGTCCACCCCAGGGGAGAACTGAAGCTTTCTTT.

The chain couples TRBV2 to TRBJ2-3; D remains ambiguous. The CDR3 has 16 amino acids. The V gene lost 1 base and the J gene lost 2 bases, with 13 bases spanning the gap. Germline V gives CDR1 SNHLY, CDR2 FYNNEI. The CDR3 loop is CASSEDGTRLTDTQYF. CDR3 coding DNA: TGTGCCAGCAGTGAAGATGGCACGCGACTCACAGATACGCAGTATTTT.

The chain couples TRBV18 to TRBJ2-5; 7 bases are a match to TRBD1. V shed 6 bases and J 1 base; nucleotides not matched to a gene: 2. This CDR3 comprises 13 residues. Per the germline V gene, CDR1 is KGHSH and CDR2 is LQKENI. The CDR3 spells CASSGTAQETQYF. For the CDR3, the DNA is TGTGCCAGCTCCGGGACAGCCCAAGAGACCCAGTACTTC.

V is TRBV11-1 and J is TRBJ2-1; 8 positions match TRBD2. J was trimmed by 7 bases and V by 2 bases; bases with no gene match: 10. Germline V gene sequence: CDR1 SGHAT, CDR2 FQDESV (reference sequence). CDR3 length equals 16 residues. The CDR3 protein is CASSLQNGGALNEQFF. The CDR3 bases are TGTGCCAGCAGCTTACAAAACGGGGGGGCCCTAAATGAGCAGTTCTTC.

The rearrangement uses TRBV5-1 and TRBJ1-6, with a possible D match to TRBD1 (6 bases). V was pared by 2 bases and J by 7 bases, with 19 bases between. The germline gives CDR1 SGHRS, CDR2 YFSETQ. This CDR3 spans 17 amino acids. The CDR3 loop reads CASSLSGGAEGNSPLHF. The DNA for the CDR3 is TGCGCCAGCAGCTTAAGTGGGGGGGCCGAGGGGAATTCACCCCTCCACTTT.

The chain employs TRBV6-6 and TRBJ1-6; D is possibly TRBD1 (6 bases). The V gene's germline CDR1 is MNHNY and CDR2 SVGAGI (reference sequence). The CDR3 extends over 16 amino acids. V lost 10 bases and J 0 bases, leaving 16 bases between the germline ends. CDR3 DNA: TGTGCCACCTCGACAGGCTTGAGCTCCTATAATTCACCCCTCCACTTT. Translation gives CATSTGLSSYNSPLHF.

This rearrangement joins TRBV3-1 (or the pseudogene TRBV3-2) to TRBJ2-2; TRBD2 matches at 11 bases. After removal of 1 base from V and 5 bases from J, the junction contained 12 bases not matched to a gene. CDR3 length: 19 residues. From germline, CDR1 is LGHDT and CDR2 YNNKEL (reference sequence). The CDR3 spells CASSQAGLAGGVGTGELFF. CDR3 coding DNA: TGTGCCAGCAGCCAAGCGGGGCTAGCGGGGGGCGTGGGAACCGGGGAGCTGTTTTTT.

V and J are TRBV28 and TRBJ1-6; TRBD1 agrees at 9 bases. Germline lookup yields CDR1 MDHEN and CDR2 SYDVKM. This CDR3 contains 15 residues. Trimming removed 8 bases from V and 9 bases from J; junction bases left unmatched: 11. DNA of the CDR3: TGTGCCAGCTTTTCCGGGACAGGGTTTATTTCACCCCTCCACTTT. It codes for CASFSGTGFISPLHF.

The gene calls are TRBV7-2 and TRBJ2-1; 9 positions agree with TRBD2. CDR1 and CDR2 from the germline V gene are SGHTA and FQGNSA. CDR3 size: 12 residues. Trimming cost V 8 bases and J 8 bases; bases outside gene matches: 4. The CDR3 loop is CASGTSFDEQFF. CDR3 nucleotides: TGTGCCAGCGGGACTAGCTTCGATGAGCAGTTCTTC.

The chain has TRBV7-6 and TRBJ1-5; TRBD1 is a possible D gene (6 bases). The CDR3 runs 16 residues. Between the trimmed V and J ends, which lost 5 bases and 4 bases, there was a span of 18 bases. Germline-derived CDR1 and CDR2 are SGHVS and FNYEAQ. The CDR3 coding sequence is TGTGCCAGCAGCCCTAGGGTGTCAGGGGTAAATCAGCCCCAGCATTTT. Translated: CASSPRVSGVNQPQHF.

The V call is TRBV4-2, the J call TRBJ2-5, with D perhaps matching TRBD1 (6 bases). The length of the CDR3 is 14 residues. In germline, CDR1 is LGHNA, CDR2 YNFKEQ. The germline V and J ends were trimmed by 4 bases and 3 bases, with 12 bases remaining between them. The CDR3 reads CASSPQAGEETQYF. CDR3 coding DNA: TGTGCCAGCAGCCCGCAGGCAGGGGAAGAGACCCAGTACTTC.

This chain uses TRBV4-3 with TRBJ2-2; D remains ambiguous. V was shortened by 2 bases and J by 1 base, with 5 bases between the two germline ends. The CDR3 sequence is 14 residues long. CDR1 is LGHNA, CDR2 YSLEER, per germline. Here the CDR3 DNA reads TGCGCCAGCAGCCAAATACAGAACACCGGGGAGCTGTTTTTT. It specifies CASSQIQNTGELFF.